This T cell receptor beta chain stems from a study of shared T cell receptors in the human thymus. V dropped 2 bases and J dropped 6; count of bases not matched to a gene: 14. The CDR3 runs to 17 residues. Germline V gives CDR1 SQVTM, CDR2 ANQGSEA. Produced via immunoSEQ multiplex PCR; TCRdb's table is partial and in-frame only. The sample yields some 660,000 clones, about 87% seen once. This sample also belongs to another study, concerning human thymus T cells. This second study says: The study used thymus tissue resected during corrective heart surgery. Across thymic and blood repertoires, the usage of V and J genes appeared to be biased.

This TCR was sampled from a boy less than two years old with a congenital heart defect. The specimen was thymocytes. The chain is built from TRBV29-1 and TRBJ2-1; 9 bases align to TRBD1. This chain's CDR3 is CSVESEAGTGCCNEQFF. The CDR3 coding sequence is TGCAGCGTTGAATCGGAAGCCGGGACAGGGTGCTGCAATGAGCAGTTCTTC.